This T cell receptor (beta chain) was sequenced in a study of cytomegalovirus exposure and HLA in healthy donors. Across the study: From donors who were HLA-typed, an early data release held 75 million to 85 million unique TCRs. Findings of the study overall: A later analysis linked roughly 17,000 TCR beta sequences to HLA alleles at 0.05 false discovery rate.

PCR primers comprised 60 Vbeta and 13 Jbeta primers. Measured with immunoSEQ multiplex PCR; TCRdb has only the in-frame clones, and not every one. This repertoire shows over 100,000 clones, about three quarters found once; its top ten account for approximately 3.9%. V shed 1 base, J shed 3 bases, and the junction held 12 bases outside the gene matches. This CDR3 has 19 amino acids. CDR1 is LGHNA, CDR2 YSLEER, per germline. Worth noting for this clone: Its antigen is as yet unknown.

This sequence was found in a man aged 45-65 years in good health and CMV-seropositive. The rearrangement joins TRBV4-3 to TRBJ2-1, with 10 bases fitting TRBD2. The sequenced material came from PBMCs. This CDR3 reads CASSQGAAGGALGYNEQFF. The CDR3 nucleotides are TGCGCCAGCAGCCAAGGGGCAGCGGGAGGGGCGTTGGGCTACAATGAGCAGTTCTTC.